Each of the 30 T cell receptor beta chains below was sequenced from the same sample in a study of neoadjuvant nivolumab and ipilimumab in lung cancer. The assay was immunoSEQ multiplex PCR, and TCRdb's table has in-frame clones only and misses some. The sample lists 3,500 to 5,000 clones; 79% were seen once. The input for sequencing was peripheral blood, taken after neoadjuvant nivolumab, alone or with ipilimumab, at or shortly before surgery. The source is an adult with non-small cell lung cancer.

The genes are TRBV18 and TRBJ2-3; 11 bases fit TRBD2. CDR1 and CDR2 from the germline V gene are KGHSH and LQKENI. The CDR3 totals 17 residues. Trimming cost V 2 bases and J 3 bases; bases outside gene matches: 7. The CDR3 sequence: CASSPGASGGPTDTQYF. The DNA of the CDR3 is TGTGCCAGCTCACCAGGAGCTAGCGGGGGGCCTACAGATACGCAGTATTTT.

The gene calls are TRBV7-9 and TRBJ1-4, with a weak D call TRBD1 (6 bases). Germline values: CDR1 SEHNR, CDR2 FQNEAQ (reference sequence). The CDR3 extends over 15 amino acids. V was clipped by 7 bases and J by 3 bases, with 15 bases between them. The CDR3 bases are TGTGCCAGCACCCTTTGGACAGAGGCTAATGAAAAACTGTTTTTT. Its protein product is CASTLWTEANEKLFF.

This clone showed up just a few times. The gene calls are TRBV2 and TRBJ2-7; no definite D call. Germline CDR1 reads SNHLY; CDR2 reads FYNNEI. The CDR3 runs to 14 residues. V lost 7 bases to trimming and J lost 0 bases, with 13 bases between them. The CDR3 loop is CASIRHMSSYEQYF. The CDR3, as DNA: TGTGCCAGCATACGTCATATGAGCTCCTACGAGCAGTACTTC.

J is TRBJ2-7 and V is TRBV5-1; no reliable D call. The CDR3 runs 14 residues. The V end lost 2 bases, the J end lost 2 bases, and 11 bases lay between the germline ends. Germline V gene lookup returns CDR1 SGHRS and CDR2 YFSETQ. The CDR3 DNA reads as TGCGCCAGCAGCTTCGGTGGGCCCCCCTACGAGCAGTACTTC. Amino acids: CASSFGGPPYEQYF.

The chain has TRBV10-2 and TRBJ2-6, with D hard to call. The germline V gene has CDR1 WSHSY and CDR2 SAAADI. The CDR3 spans 13 residues. V was pared by 5 bases and J by 4 bases, with 6 bases between. CDR3 loop: CASSLPGANVLTF. The CDR3 DNA reads TGCGCCAGCAGTTTGCCCGGGGCCAACGTCCTGACTTTC.

This clone turned up a few times. The chain has TRBV7-9 and TRBJ2-7; maybe TRBD2 (6 bases). CDR1 and CDR2 from the germline V gene are SEHNR and FQNEAQ (reference sequence). The ends were cut back, 3 bases at V and 0 bases at J, with 12 bases in the middle. The CDR3 extends over 15 amino acids. The CDR3 sequence is CASSFLRGSSYEQYF. In DNA, the CDR3 is TGTGCCAGCAGCTTCCTCCGGGGGAGCTCCTACGAGCAGTACTTC.

This rearrangement joins TRBV7-9 to TRBJ1-2, with D hard to call. This CDR3 is 15 amino acids long. CDR1 SEHNR and CDR2 FQNEAQ come from the germline V gene (reference sequence). V was clipped by 1 base and J by 7 bases, with 16 bases between them. The CDR3 loop reads CASSLGEAGAFGYTF. In DNA form, the CDR3 reads TGTGCCAGCAGCTTAGGGGAGGCAGGCGCGTTTGGCTACACCTTC.

The CDR3 DNA is TGTGCCAGCACGAAGCAGGGGGATGACTATGGCTACACCTTC. Encoded protein: CASTKQGDDYGYTF. The chain joins TRBV2 to TRBJ1-2; 7 bases fit TRBD1. The CDR3 length is 14 residues. Germline V lookup: CDR1 SNHLY, CDR2 FYNNEI. Trimming cost V 7 bases and J 3 bases; bases outside gene matches: 8.

V is TRBV7-2 and J is TRBJ1-1; 7 nucleotides match TRBD1. There are 14 residues in the CDR3. CDR1 is SGHTA, CDR2 FQGNSA, per germline. The V gene end was trimmed by 3 bases and the J gene end by 0 bases; junction bases not matched to a gene: 1. The CDR3 DNA reads as TGTGCCAGCAGCTTCGGGACAGTGAACACTGAAGCTTTCTTT. Its protein product is CASSFGTVNTEAFF.

J is TRBJ2-7 and V is TRBV7-2; perhaps D is TRBD1 or TRBD2 (5 bases each). The CDR3 runs 14 residues. The V end was cut by 2 bases, the J end by 5 bases, with 13 bases between. Looked up from germline, CDR1 is SGHTA and CDR2 is FQGNSA. The CDR3 DNA is TGTGCCAGCAGCTTATATATAGGGGACCACGAGCAGTACTTC. Protein: CASSLYIGDHEQYF.

V and J are TRBV4-1 and TRBJ2-3; 13 nucleotides align to TRBD2. The trim removed 3 bases at V and 4 bases at J, leaving 7 bases unmatched. Looked up from germline, CDR1 is MGHRA and CDR2 is YSYEKL. This CDR3 contains 17 residues. The CDR3 sequence is CASSHLWTSGSPDTQYF. CDR3 coding DNA: TGCGCCAGCAGCCACCTTTGGACTAGCGGGAGCCCAGATACGCAGTATTTT.

The rearrangement links TRBV18 to TRBJ2-2; D remains ambiguous. Germline-derived CDR1 and CDR2 are KGHSH and LQKENI. This CDR3 has 14 amino acids. Trimming shortened V by 0 bases and J by 1 base, and 3 bases separated the two germline ends. CDR3 in DNA: TGTGCCAGCTCACCACCGAAGAACACCGGGGAGCTGTTTTTT. It is translated as CASSPPKNTGELFF.

The chain joins TRBV30 to TRBJ1-2; 8 bases fit TRBD1. With V trimmed by 5 bases and J by 2 bases, 4 bases remained unmatched. From germline, CDR1 is GTSNPN and CDR2 SVGIG (reference sequence). This CDR3 region has 13 residues. The CDR3 here is CAWAHRGNYGYTF. CDR3 DNA: TGTGCCTGGGCACACAGGGGGAACTATGGCTACACCTTC.

The chain combines TRBV30 with TRBJ1-1; a weak D match, TRBD1 (6 bases). Per germline, CDR1 GTSNPN and CDR2 SVGIG (reference sequence). The CDR3 is made up of 16 amino acids. V shed 3 bases and J shed 1 base, with 18 bases lying between them. The CDR3 reads CAWSALLQGWNTEAFF. CDR3 sequence (DNA): TGTGCCTGGAGCGCCTTACTACAGGGCTGGAACACTGAAGCTTTCTTT.

The V gene is TRBV5-6, the J gene TRBJ2-5, with D uncertain. The CDR3 runs 14 residues. V lost 2 bases and J lost 4, with 12 bases in between. Germline CDR1 reads SGHDT; CDR2 reads YYEEEE. In nucleotides, the CDR3 is TGTGCCAGCAGCTTTTTTTCGACGGCAGAGACCCAGTACTTC. Residues: CASSFFSTAETQYF.

V and J are TRBV5-6 and TRBJ1-4; no firm D call. With the DNA end fitting TRBJ2-2 better, the J assignment may be wrong. Germline CDR1 is SGHDT and CDR2 is YYEEEE. The CDR3 runs to 14 residues. DNA for the CDR3: TGTGCCAGCAGCTTGGATCTAATAGGGAGGGAGCTGTTTTTT. Amino acid sequence: CASSLDLIGRELFF.

CDR3 sequence: CASCKDSSNYGYTF. The CDR3 bases are TGTGCCAGCTGTAAGGATTCCTCTAACTATGGCTACACCTTC. The chain couples TRBV5-8 to TRBJ1-2; D uncertain. The CDR3 runs 14 residues. The germline CDR1 and CDR2 sequences are SGHTS and YDEGEE. The V and J ends lost 7 bases and 0 bases respectively, with 13 bases between them.

The chain carries TRBV7-9 and TRBJ2-7; 9 bases map to TRBD1. CDR1 and CDR2 (germline): SEHNR, FQNEAQ (reference sequence). CDR3 length: 16 residues. The ends lost 3 bases at V and 6 bases at J; junction bases unmatched: 12. DNA of the CDR3: TGTGCCAGCAGCTTTGGGGGACGGGACAGGGCCAGCGAGCAGTACTTC. The encoded protein is CASSFGGRDRASEQYF. The whole variable domain, filled in from reference TRBV7-9 and TRBJ2-7, reads DTGVSQNPRHKITKRGQNVTFRCDPISEHNRLYWYRQTLGQGPEFLTYFQNEAQLEKSRLLSDRFSAERPKGSFSTLEIQRTEQGDSAMYLCASSFGGRDRASEQYFGPGTRLTVT.

V is TRBV11-2 and J is TRBJ2-7; no definite D call. The CDR3 extends over 11 amino acids. The V and J ends lost 5 bases and 3 bases respectively, with 5 bases between them. Germline CDR1 is SGHAT and CDR2 is FQNNGV. This CDR3 reads CASSPDYEQYF. The CDR3 bases are TGTGCCAGCAGCCCGGACTACGAGCAGTACTTC.

V usage is TRBV2 and J usage is TRBJ1-5; tentative D call: TRBD1 (5 bases). The germline V gene has CDR1 SNHLY and CDR2 FYNNEI. CDR3 length equals 13 residues. Trimming shortened V by 5 bases and J by 3 bases, and 8 bases separated the two germline ends. CDR3 in amino acids: CASSQQDNQPQHF. Written as DNA, the CDR3 is TGTGCCAGCAGTCAACAGGACAATCAGCCCCAGCATTTT.

The chain has TRBV7-2 and TRBJ1-1; maybe TRBD1 (6 bases). This CDR3 comprises 14 residues. Germline CDR1 is SGHTA and CDR2 is FQGNSA. V lost 4 bases to trimming and J lost 5 bases, with 14 bases between them. The CDR3 nucleotides read TGTGCCAGCAGCTCTGGATGGGGGCGGACTGAAGCTTTCTTT. This gives the protein CASSSGWGRTEAFF.

The chain carries TRBV9 and TRBJ2-2; unclear D gene. The germline V gene encodes CDR1 SGDLS and CDR2 YYNGEE. CDR3 length: 14 amino acids. V lost 3 bases and J 3 bases, leaving 9 bases between the germline ends. DNA of the CDR3: TGTGCCAGCAGCGACCGCTCGTACACCGGGGAGCTGTTTTTT. It encodes CASSDRSYTGELFF.

This rearrangement joins TRBV7-9 to TRBJ1-4; no definite D call. V lost 0 bases, J lost 3 bases, and 8 bases lay in between. CDR3 length: 15 residues. Germline loops: CDR1 SEHNR, CDR2 FQNEAQ (reference sequence). The CDR3 sequence is CASSLAPGPNEKLFF. As DNA, the CDR3 is TGTGCCAGCAGCTTAGCTCCCGGGCCTAATGAAAAACTGTTTTTT.

The CDR3: CSACSGWETQYF. The DNA for the CDR3 is TGCAGCGCCTGTTCCGGTTGGGAGACCCAGTACTTC. The chain carries TRBV29-1 and TRBJ2-5, with D hard to call. The CDR3 loop spans 12 amino acids. Trimming took off 7 bases at V and 5 bases at J, with 14 bases between the two ends. Germline CDR1 SQVTM, CDR2 ANQGSEA.

A single count supports this clone. The chain employs TRBV29-1 and TRBJ2-7, with 8 positions matching TRBD2. The V and J ends lost 4 bases and 0 bases, in that order; junction bases with no gene match: 8. CDR1 is SQVTM, CDR2 ANQGSEA, per germline. The CDR3 is 15 amino acids. In nucleotides, the CDR3 is TGCAGCGTTGCGCGGCTAGCGGGCCTCTCCTACGAGCAGTACTTC. Amino acid sequence: CSVARLAGLSYEQYF.

The chain recombines TRBV5-6 with TRBJ2-3; tentative D call: TRBD1 (5 bases). V was shortened by 4 bases and J by 3 bases, with 15 bases between the two germline ends. The CDR3 consists of 15 residues. Germline CDR1 is SGHDT and CDR2 is YYEEEE. The CDR3 region has the DNA TGTGCCAGCAGCAAGTACCCTTCAGGGACAGATACGCAGTATTTT. Translated: CASSKYPSGTDTQYF.

V usage is TRBV6-1 and J usage is TRBJ2-2; the D gene is possibly TRBD2 (6 bases). There are 14 residues in the CDR3. Trimming left V 6 bases short and J 3 bases short, with 11 bases between. The germline gives CDR1 MNHNS, CDR2 SASEGT. The CDR3: CASSLDYYTGELFF. CDR3 bases: TGTGCCAGCAGCCTGGACTACTACACCGGGGAGCTGTTTTTT.

This clone was observed a handful of times. This chain joins TRBV4-1 and TRBJ2-5, with 7 bases matching TRBD1. The V gene end was trimmed by 6 bases and the J gene end by 10 bases; junction bases not matched to a gene: 8. Germline-derived CDR1 and CDR2 are MGHRA and YSYEKL. This CDR3 has 12 amino acids. The CDR3 protein is CASRAATGSQYF. Here the CDR3 DNA reads TGCGCCAGCAGGGCGGCGACAGGGAGCCAGTACTTC.

The rearrangement joins TRBV10-3 to TRBJ1-4; tentatively, D is TRBD1 (6 bases). Trimming cost V 4 bases and J 8 bases, with 14 bases left between them. The CDR3 totals 14 residues. Germline CDR1 reads ENHRY; CDR2 reads SYGVKD. CDR3 residues: CAISGTGAGEKLFF. DNA of the CDR3: TGTGCCATCAGTGGTACGGGGGCGGGAGAAAAACTGTTTTTT.

The chain uses TRBV9 and TRBJ1-5; D is undetermined. The V gene's germline CDR1 is SGDLS and CDR2 YYNGEE. The CDR3 runs 14 residues. V lost 3 bases, J lost 9 bases, and 16 bases lay in between. CDR3 sequence: CASSANRDPWPQHF. CDR3 coding DNA: TGTGCCAGCAGCGCCAACCGGGATCCGTGGCCCCAGCATTTT.